The 10 T cell receptor beta chains given below trace back to one sample, sequenced in a study of blood T cells in healthy people across ages. Through a sample-barcoded 5' primer and a J-beta primer mix, a second PCR was run for about 6 to 11 cycles. TCRdb re-analysed the 5' RACE reads in MiXCR, keeping a single row per CDR3 protein. The data show roughly 1,500,000 distinct CDR3 sequences, with around two fifths seen just once and 7% to 9.5% held by the top ten. Sequences were obtained from blood. These receptors came from a young woman in good health.

This clonotype appeared a single time. Since a much larger clone is just one base distant, this may be a read error. The genes are TRBV12-3 or TRBV12-4 and TRBJ2-5; 8 positions agree with TRBD1. The CDR3 totals 15 residues. The CDR3 loop is CAGSLDGQGPETQYF. The CDR3 coding sequence is TGTGCCGGCAGTTTGGATGGACAGGGTCCAGAGACCCAGTACTTC.

This chain uses TRBV3-1 with TRBJ2-7; 8 bases are a match to TRBD2. There are 16 residues in the CDR3. The germline V gene encodes CDR1 LGHDT and CDR2 YNNKEL (reference sequence). V was pared by 4 bases and J by 1 base, with 9 bases of the junction left unmatched. The CDR3 is CASSPTRTSRSYEQYF. The CDR3 DNA sequence: TGTGCCAGCAGCCCCACCCGGACTAGCAGATCCTACGAGCAGTACTTC.

V and J are TRBV10-3 and TRBJ2-1, with 8 bases matching TRBD2. Looked up from germline, CDR1 is ENHRY and CDR2 is SYGVKD. CDR3 length equals 14 residues. The junction had 10 bases not matched to a gene; V was cut back by 2 bases and J by 13 bases. The CDR3 protein is CAISETSGQETQFF. The CDR3 DNA is TGTGCCATCAGTGAGACTAGCGGTCAAGAGACCCAGTTCTTC.

At least ten counts were recorded for this clonotype. The chain joins TRBV27 to TRBJ2-5; 10 bases match TRBD1. V shed 5 bases, J shed 2 bases, and the junction held 5 bases outside the gene matches. This CDR3 is built from 15 residues. Germline assignment: CDR1 MNHEY and CDR2 SMNVEV (reference sequence). CDR3 sequence (DNA): TGTGCCAGCAGTCAAGAGGACAGGGGGCAAGAGACCCAGTACTTC. This translates into CASSQEDRGQETQYF.

A few counts support this clonotype. The chain has TRBV5-1 and TRBJ2-5, with D hard to call. Trimming removed 6 bases from V and 1 base from J, with 16 bases in between. The CDR3 is 15 residues long. The germline CDR1 and CDR2 sequences are SGHRS and YFSETQ. The CDR3 DNA reads TGCGCCAGCACCCCAAACGGATACTTCCAAGAGACCCAGTACTTC. This gives the protein CASTPNGYFQETQYF.

The chain uses TRBV11-2 and TRBJ2-1; 9 nucleotides agree with TRBD2. The CDR3 consists of 14 residues. The V segment lost 4 bases and the J segment 7 bases; nucleotides outside the gene matches: 5. CDR1 SGHAT and CDR2 FQNNGV come from the germline V gene. The CDR3 sequence: CASSSSGVWNEQFF. CDR3 nucleotides: TGTGCCAGCAGCTCTAGCGGGGTTTGGAATGAGCAGTTCTTC.

The CDR3 DNA is TGCAGTGCTAGTGGGGACCTGTCCTACGAGCAGTACTTC. It specifies CSASGDLSYEQYF. The gene calls are TRBV20-1 and TRBJ2-7; the D gene could be TRBD1 or TRBD2 (5 bases each). Per germline, CDR1 DFQATT and CDR2 SNEGSKA (reference sequence). The V gene lost 3 bases and the J gene lost 1 base, with 10 bases spanning the gap. The CDR3 totals 13 residues.

This clonotype was seen a handful of times. The rearrangement uses TRBV10-3 and TRBJ1-3; the D is unclear. Trimming shortened V by 0 bases and J by 0 bases, and 12 bases separated the two germline ends. The germline V gene has CDR1 ENHRY and CDR2 SYGVKD. This CDR3 is built from 17 residues. DNA for the CDR3: TGTGCCATCAGTGAGTCTGGACGAAGTCTCTCTGGAAACACCATATATTTT. Amino acid sequence: CAISESGRSLSGNTIYF.

V gene TRBV7-2 combines with J gene TRBJ2-5; TRBD1 is a possible D gene (6 bases). CDR1 is SGHTA, CDR2 FQGNSA, per germline. The V end was cut by 5 bases, the J end by 5 bases, with 18 bases between. The CDR3 contains 15 residues. CDR3 DNA sequence: TGTGCCAGCAGCAATAGGGGGAGTATCTCGGAGACCCAGTACTTC. As protein: CASSNRGSISETQYF.

To note about this clonotype: The junction departs from the called germline gene at one end, perhaps through a read error. The gene calls are TRBV6-5 and TRBJ2-7; 8 bases agree with TRBD1. Germline CDR1 reads MNHEY; CDR2 reads SVGAGI. The CDR3 spans 12 residues. In nucleotides, the CDR3 is TGTGTCAGCAACACAGGGGGATACGAGCAGTACTTC. It codes for CVSNTGGYEQYF.